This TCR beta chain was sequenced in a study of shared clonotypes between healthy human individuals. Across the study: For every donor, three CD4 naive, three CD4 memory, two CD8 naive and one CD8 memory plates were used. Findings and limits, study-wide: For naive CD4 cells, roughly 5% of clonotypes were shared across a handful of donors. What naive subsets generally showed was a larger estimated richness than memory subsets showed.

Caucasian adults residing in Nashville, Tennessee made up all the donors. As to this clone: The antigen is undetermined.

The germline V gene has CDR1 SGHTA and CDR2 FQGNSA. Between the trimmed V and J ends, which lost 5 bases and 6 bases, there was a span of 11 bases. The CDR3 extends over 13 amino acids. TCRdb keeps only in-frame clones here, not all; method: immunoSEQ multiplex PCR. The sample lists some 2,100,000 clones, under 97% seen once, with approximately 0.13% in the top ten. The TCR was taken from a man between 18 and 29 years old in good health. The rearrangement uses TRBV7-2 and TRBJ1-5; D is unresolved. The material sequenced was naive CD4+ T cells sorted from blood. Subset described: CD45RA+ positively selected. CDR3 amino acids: CASSPSASQPQHF. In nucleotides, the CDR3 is TGTGCCAGCAGCCCCTCCGCCAGTCAGCCCCAGCATTTT.